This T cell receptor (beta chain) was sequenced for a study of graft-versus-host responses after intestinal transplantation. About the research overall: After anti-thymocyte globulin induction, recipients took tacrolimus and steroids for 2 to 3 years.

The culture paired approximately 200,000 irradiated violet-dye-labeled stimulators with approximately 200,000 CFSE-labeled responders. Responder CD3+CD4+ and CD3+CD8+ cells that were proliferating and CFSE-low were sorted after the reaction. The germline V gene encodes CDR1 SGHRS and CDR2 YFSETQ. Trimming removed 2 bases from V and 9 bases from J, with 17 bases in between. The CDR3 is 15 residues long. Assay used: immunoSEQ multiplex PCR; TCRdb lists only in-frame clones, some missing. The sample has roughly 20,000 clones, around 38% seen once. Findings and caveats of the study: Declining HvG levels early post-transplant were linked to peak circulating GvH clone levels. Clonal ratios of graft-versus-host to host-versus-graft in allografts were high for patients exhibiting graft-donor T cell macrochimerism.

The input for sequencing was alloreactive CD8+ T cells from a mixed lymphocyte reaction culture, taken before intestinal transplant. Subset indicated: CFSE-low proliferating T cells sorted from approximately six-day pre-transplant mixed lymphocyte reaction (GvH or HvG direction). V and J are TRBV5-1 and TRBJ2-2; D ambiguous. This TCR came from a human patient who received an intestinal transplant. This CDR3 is CASSFNAGAAWELFF. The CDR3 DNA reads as TGCGCCAGCAGCTTTAATGCCGGAGCAGCCTGGGAGCTGTTTTTT. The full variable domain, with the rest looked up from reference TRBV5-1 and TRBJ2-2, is KAGVTQTPRYLIKTRGQQVTLSCSPISGHRSVSWYQQTPGQGLQFLFEYFSETQRNKGNFPGRFSGRQFSNSRSEMNVSTLELGDSALYLCASSFNAGAAWELFFGEGSRLTVL.